Included here is one TCR beta chain sequence, with context. No antigen is known for it. Primers for the PCR totalled 60 Vbeta and 13 Jbeta. Some clones are missing from TCRdb's copy, which holds only in-frame ones; the method was immunoSEQ multiplex PCR. The table has roughly 120,000 clones, almost 75% seen once; the top ten hold 8.4%. This CDR3 region has 16 residues. CDR1 is SGHTA and CDR2 is FQGNSA in the germline V gene. The V gene end was trimmed by 2 bases and the J gene end by 2 bases; junction bases not matched to a gene: 8. The sample comes from a study of cytomegalovirus exposure and HLA in healthy donors. At the level of the study: In an early release, HLA-typed donors contributed 80 million to 95 million unique TCR sequences. In terms of ancestry, the Caucasian-associated cluster contained roughly four fifths of the approximately 420 genotyped donors.

At the time of sampling, donors were nominally healthy, though unrecorded immune exposures were likely. Points from the study as a whole: The study flagged approximately 180 TCR beta chains as cytomegalovirus-associated.

Sequenced input: PBMCs. This clonotype originated in a man in his forties in good health and CMV-seronegative. The rearrangement joins TRBV7-2 to TRBJ2-5, with TRBD2 identical over 7 bases. CDR3 nucleotide sequence: TGTGCCAGCAGCTTATCGACATCGCGGGGGCAAGAGACCCAGTACTTC. It translates to CASSLSTSRGQETQYF.